Below, 29 T cell receptor beta chains from the same sample are listed, as sequenced in a study of identical twins. MiXCR, run by TCRdb on the 5' RACE reads, gives a single entry per CDR3 protein. The data contain 500,000 to 650,000 distinct CDR3 sequences, more than 20% of them seen just once; the ten biggest clones take up 0.48%. This same sample was also part of a study on yellow fever vaccine responses in identical twins.

Source material: CD4+ T cells sorted from blood. The receptor set was obtained from a woman under 30 in good health.

In its sample, this clonotype was seen many times. This chain connects TRBV5-1 to TRBJ2-3; D is possibly TRBD2 (5 bases). The ends were cut back, 3 bases at V and 6 bases at J, with 11 bases in the middle. CDR3 length: 13 amino acids. Per germline, CDR1 SGHRS and CDR2 YFSETQ. For the CDR3, the DNA is TGCGCCAGCAGCTCGGCGGGCGGGGATACGCAGTATTTT. It encodes CASSSAGGDTQYF.

The rearrangement links TRBV12-3 or TRBV12-4 to TRBJ2-2, with D possibly matching TRBD2 (6 bases). V lost 6 bases to trimming and J lost 0 bases, with 14 bases between them. The CDR3 extends over 16 amino acids. CDR3 coding DNA: TGTGCCAGCAGGGTGGGACTTCTTGCGAACACCGGGGAGCTGTTTTTT. Encoded protein: CASRVGLLANTGELFF.

Written as DNA, the CDR3 is TGCGCCAGCAGCTTGGCATTCGTGGCTAACTACGAGCAGTACTTC. It yields the protein CASSLAFVANYEQYF. This chain joins TRBV5-1 and TRBJ2-7; D call uncertain. Per germline, CDR1 SGHRS and CDR2 YFSETQ. This CDR3 has 15 residues. Between the trimmed V and J ends, which lost 0 bases and 3 bases, there was a span of 13 bases.

This clonotype turned up a few times. V and J are TRBV11-2 and TRBJ2-2; 7 bases map to TRBD2. Germline V gives CDR1 SGHAT, CDR2 FQNNGV. The V gene end was trimmed by 5 bases and the J gene end by 3 bases; junction bases not matched to a gene: 6. The CDR3 consists of 15 residues. The CDR3 loop reads CASSTSTSYTGELFF. Here the CDR3 DNA reads TGTGCCAGCAGCACCTCGACTAGCTACACCGGGGAGCTGTTTTTT. The variable domain in full, completed from reference TRBV11-2 and TRBJ2-2, reads EAGVAQSPRYKIIEKRQSVAFWCNPISGHATLYWYQQILGQGPKLLIQFQNNGVVDDSQLPKDRFSAERLKGVDSTLKIQPAKLEDSAVYLCASSTSTSYTGELFFGEGSRLTVL.

This clonotype was observed a handful of times. The chain employs TRBV20-1 and TRBJ1-3; a possible D gene is TRBD1 (6 bases). This CDR3 spans 13 amino acids. From germline, CDR1 is DFQATT and CDR2 SNEGSKA (reference sequence). Trimming left V 3 bases short and J 5 bases short, with 11 bases between. The CDR3 reads CSASGRGRNTIYF. For the CDR3, the DNA is TGCAGTGCTAGTGGCAGGGGTCGAAACACCATATATTTT.

This clonotype was recorded a few times. This rearrangement joins TRBV28 to TRBJ2-7; 14 bases line up with TRBD2. This CDR3 contains 17 residues. The V segment lost 5 bases and the J segment 6 bases; nucleotides outside the gene matches: 12. Germline-derived CDR1 and CDR2 are MDHEN and SYDVKM. The CDR3 region has the DNA TGTGCCAGCAGTCTCTCCGGACTAGCGGGAGGAATCGGCGAGCAGTACTTC. Its translation is CASSLSGLAGGIGEQYF.

The genes are TRBV7-7 and TRBJ2-5, with D perhaps TRBD2 (6 bases). V lost 5 bases and J lost 2, with 15 bases in between. The length of the CDR3 is 15 residues. Looked up from germline, CDR1 is SSHAT and CDR2 is FNYEAQ (reference sequence). CDR3 DNA sequence: TGTGCCAGCAGCAGGACTGGGACTCAGCAAGAGACCCAGTACTTC. Translation: CASSRTGTQQETQYF.

This clonotype was counted only a few times. This chain uses TRBV7-2 with TRBJ2-2; D possibly corresponds to TRBD1 (6 bases). Germline V gives CDR1 SGHTA, CDR2 FQGNSA. Between the trimmed V and J ends, which lost 6 bases and 5 bases, there was a span of 22 bases. The CDR3 sequence is 17 residues long. The CDR3 region is CASSRTDFRGETGELFF. The CDR3 DNA follows: TGTGCCAGCAGTCGAACGGATTTCAGGGGTGAAACCGGGGAGCTGTTTTTT.

This sequence joins TRBV9 and TRBJ2-5; D is ambiguous. The length of the CDR3 is 14 residues. V lost 0 bases, J lost 0 bases, and 6 bases lay in between. Germline values: CDR1 SGDLS, CDR2 YYNGEE. CDR3 in amino acids: CASSVGTYQETQYF. DNA of the CDR3: TGTGCCAGCAGCGTAGGAACGTACCAAGAGACCCAGTACTTC. The variable domain in full, with the rest retrieved from reference TRBV9 and TRBJ2-5, is DSGVTQTPKHLITATGQRVTLRCSPRSGDLSVYWYQQSLDQGLQFLIQYYNGEERAKGNILERFSAQQFPDLHSELNLSSLELGDSALYFCASSVGTYQETQYFGPGTRLLVL.

This chain links TRBV10-3 with TRBJ2-5; D may match TRBD1 or TRBD2 (5 bases each). CDR1 and CDR2 (germline): ENHRY, SYGVKD. Deletions cut 4 bases from V and 5 bases from J, with 11 bases between. There are 13 residues in the CDR3. CDR3 region: CAISVSRDETQYF. The CDR3 DNA sequence: TGTGCCATCAGTGTAAGCAGGGACGAGACCCAGTACTTC.

The chain carries TRBV5-1 and TRBJ2-1; 8 bases fit TRBD1. V lost 4 bases and J lost 6; bases outside the gene matches: 3. The CDR3 extends over 13 amino acids. Germline loops: CDR1 SGHRS, CDR2 YFSETQ. As DNA, the CDR3 is TGCGCCAGCAGCGTGGACAGGGCCAATGAGCAGTTCTTC. This translates into CASSVDRANEQFF.

V usage is TRBV24-1 and J usage is TRBJ2-1; 10 bases map to TRBD1. The CDR3 sequence is 13 residues long. With V trimmed by 8 bases and J by 9 bases, 6 bases remained unmatched. Looked up from germline, CDR1 is KGHDR and CDR2 is SFDVKD. The CDR3 DNA reads TGTGCCACCAAAGGGACAGGGGTGGTTGAGCAGTTCTTC. It encodes CATKGTGVVEQFF.

This chain links TRBV12-3 or TRBV12-4 with TRBJ2-1; D gene ambiguous. The CDR3 runs to 14 residues. The germline V and J ends were trimmed by 3 bases and 5 bases, with 11 bases remaining between them. The CDR3 is CASSLSASNNEQFF. The CDR3, as DNA: TGTGCCAGCAGTTTGTCAGCGAGTAACAATGAGCAGTTCTTC.

J is TRBJ2-5 and V is TRBV10-3; the match to TRBD1 covers 7 bases. CDR1 is ENHRY and CDR2 is SYGVKD in the germline V gene. CDR3 length: 15 residues. The J segment lost 2 bases and the V segment lost 1 base, leaving 4 bases of the junction unmatched. The CDR3 region has the DNA TGTGCCATCAGTGAGTTGGCAGGGGGTCAAGAGACCCAGTACTTC. Protein product: CAISELAGGQETQYF.

This chain connects TRBV5-5 to TRBJ2-5, with D possibly matching TRBD2 (6 bases). The CDR3 covers 14 residues. V dropped 2 bases and J dropped 2 bases, with 10 bases sitting between them. Germline values: CDR1 SGHKS, CDR2 YYEKEE (reference sequence). Here the CDR3 reads CASSFMGGQETQYF. The CDR3 coding sequence is TGTGCCAGCAGCTTCATGGGGGGACAAGAGACCCAGTACTTC.

This clonotype came up many times. The V call is TRBV29-1, the J call TRBJ2-2, with D perhaps TRBD2 (6 bases). The V end was cut by 5 bases, the J end by 2 bases, with 12 bases between. The CDR3 runs 14 residues. Germline loops: CDR1 SQVTM, CDR2 ANQGSEA. CDR3 amino acids: CSVLRGINTGELFF. The CDR3 DNA follows: TGCAGCGTTCTTCGCGGGATAAACACCGGGGAGCTGTTTTTT.

CDR3 protein: CATSDLGGGPNTGELFF. CDR3 nucleotide sequence: TGTGCCACCAGTGATTTAGGGGGCGGACCTAACACCGGGGAGCTGTTTTTT. The chain is built from TRBV24-1 and TRBJ2-2; TRBD1 matches 7 bases. The CDR3 length is 17 residues. From germline, CDR1 is KGHDR and CDR2 SFDVKD. Trimming cost V 1 base and J 2 bases; bases outside gene matches: 6.

This clonotype has only a few counts. V and J are TRBV7-2 and TRBJ2-1; TRBD2 agrees at 7 bases. Germline assignment: CDR1 SGHTA and CDR2 FQGNSA. The junction had 15 bases not matched to a gene; V was cut back by 4 bases and J by 12 bases. The CDR3 is 15 residues long. The CDR3 reads CASSSRGSSGQGQFF. CDR3 coding DNA: TGTGCCAGCAGCTCCCGGGGGTCTAGCGGACAAGGGCAGTTCTTC.

V usage is TRBV7-2 and J usage is TRBJ2-1, with no clear D. Trimming stripped 6 bases from V and 1 base from J, with 13 bases between. Germline V CDR1 and CDR2: SGHTA, FQGNSA. CDR3 length equals 15 residues. The CDR3 here is CASSPELFSYNEQFF. In DNA, the CDR3 is TGTGCCAGCAGTCCAGAGCTGTTTTCCTACAATGAGCAGTTCTTC.

This clonotype occurred a few times. The chain combines TRBV28 with TRBJ2-2; D possibly uses TRBD1 or TRBD2 (5 bases each). CDR1 and CDR2 (germline): MDHEN, SYDVKM. Trimming pared 5 bases from V and 3 bases from J, leaving 16 bases between. This CDR3 is built from 16 residues. The CDR3 reads CASSDRKGPYTGELFF. Here the CDR3 DNA reads TGTGCCAGCAGTGATCGTAAGGGACCCTACACCGGGGAGCTGTTTTTT.

This sequence joins TRBV24-1 and TRBJ2-1; D possibly corresponds to TRBD2 (5 bases). Germline assignment: CDR1 KGHDR and CDR2 SFDVKD. Between the trimmed V and J ends, which lost 7 bases and 14 bases, there was a span of 14 bases. The CDR3 consists of 11 residues. The CDR3 spells CATRALGREFF. For the CDR3, the DNA is TGTGCCACCAGGGCTCTAGGGCGGGAGTTCTTC.

This clonotype appeared a few times. V and J are TRBV12-3 or TRBV12-4 and TRBJ2-3; the D is unclear. V lost 6 bases, J lost 1 base, and 17 bases lay in between. The CDR3 extends over 16 amino acids. CDR3 region: CASSPAFVVGTDTQYF. Written as DNA, the CDR3 is TGTGCCAGCAGCCCTGCGTTTGTCGTGGGCACAGATACGCAGTATTTT.

The chain joins TRBV5-1 to TRBJ2-1; TRBD2 matches 13 bases. V lost 0 bases and J lost 6; bases outside the gene matches: 3. The germline V gene has CDR1 SGHRS and CDR2 YFSETQ. This CDR3 is built from 16 residues. The CDR3 coding sequence is TGCGCCAGCAGCTTGGGGGGGACTAGCGGGATCAATGAGCAGTTCTTC. Its protein is CASSLGGTSGINEQFF. Using reference TRBV5-1 and TRBJ2-1 for the parts outside the CDR3, the full variable domain is KAGVTQTPRYLIKTRGQQVTLSCSPISGHRSVSWYQQTPGQGLQFLFEYFSETQRNKGNFPGRFSGRQFSNSRSEMNVSTLELGDSALYLCASSLGGTSGINEQFFGPGTRLTVL.

This chain links TRBV7-9 with TRBJ2-3, with no clear D. Germline V gene data show CDR1 as SEHNR and CDR2 as FQNEAQ (reference sequence). This CDR3 is built from 14 residues. V was pared by 1 base and J by 4 bases, with 9 bases between. The CDR3 DNA is TGTGCCAGCAGCTTAGATGTTTCGGCAGATACGCAGTATTTT. Its protein is CASSLDVSADTQYF.

This clonotype has just a few counts. The rearrangement uses TRBV29-1 and TRBJ2-2, with 10 bases fitting TRBD2. V gave up 6 bases and J gave up 1 base; unmatched junction bases: 5. Per the germline V gene, CDR1 is SQVTM and CDR2 is ANQGSEA. CDR3 length: 15 residues. The CDR3 DNA reads as TGCAGCGTCCACGCTAGCGGGGGGAACACCGGGGAGCTGTTTTTT. As protein: CSVHASGGNTGELFF.

The gene calls are TRBV5-1 and TRBJ2-5; the match to TRBD1 covers 7 bases. The CDR3 consists of 17 residues. V lost 1 base to trimming and J lost 4 bases; unmatched junction nucleotides: 13. Germline V gives CDR1 SGHRS, CDR2 YFSETQ. The CDR3 spells CASSLRTGEGIRETQYF. CDR3 nucleotides: TGCGCCAGCAGCTTGAGGACAGGAGAAGGGATAAGAGAGACCCAGTACTTC. Using reference TRBV5-1 and TRBJ2-5 for the parts outside the CDR3, the full variable domain is KAGVTQTPRYLIKTRGQQVTLSCSPISGHRSVSWYQQTPGQGLQFLFEYFSETQRNKGNFPGRFSGRQFSNSRSEMNVSTLELGDSALYLCASSLRTGEGIRETQYFGPGTRLLVL.

The CDR3 loop reads CASSPWDRTTSTDTQYF. The CDR3 DNA sequence: TGCGCCAGCAGCCCCTGGGACAGGACGACTAGCACAGATACGCAGTATTTT. This chain links TRBV5-1 with TRBJ2-3; 8 bases are shared with TRBD1. The CDR3 consists of 17 residues. Germline V lookup: CDR1 SGHRS, CDR2 YFSETQ. The trim removed 4 bases at V and 0 bases at J, leaving 10 bases unmatched.

The chain combines TRBV9 with TRBJ2-6; tentatively, D is TRBD2 (5 bases). The CDR3 is made up of 15 amino acids. Trimming removed 2 bases at V and 4 bases at J, with 10 bases between. From germline, CDR1 is SGDLS and CDR2 YYNGEE. The CDR3 DNA sequence: TGTGCCAGCAGCGTTTCCACGGGGGGGGCCAACGTCCTGACTTTC. This gives the protein CASSVSTGGANVLTF.

This clonotype was counted between two and nine times. One end of the junction does not line up with germline, which may come from a read error. The chain uses TRBV28 and TRBJ2-7, with D possibly matching TRBD1 (6 bases). The CDR3 has 11 residues. The germline V gene encodes CDR1 MDHEN and CDR2 SYDVKM. The CDR3 loop reads CASSSLSGQGF. The CDR3 nucleotides read TGTGCCAGCAGTAGTCTTTCGGGACAAGGTTTC.